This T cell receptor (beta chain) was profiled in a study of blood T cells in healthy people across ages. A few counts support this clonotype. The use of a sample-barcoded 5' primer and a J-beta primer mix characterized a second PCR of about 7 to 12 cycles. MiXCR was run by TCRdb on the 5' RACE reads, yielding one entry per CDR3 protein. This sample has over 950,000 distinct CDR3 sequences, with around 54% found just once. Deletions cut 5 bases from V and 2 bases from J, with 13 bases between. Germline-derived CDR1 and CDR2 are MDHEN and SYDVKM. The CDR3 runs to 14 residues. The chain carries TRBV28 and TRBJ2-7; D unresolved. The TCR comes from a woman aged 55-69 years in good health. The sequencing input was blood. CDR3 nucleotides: TGTGCCAGCAGTCTGACCGGCGGTCCCTACGAGCAGTACTTC. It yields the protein CASSLTGGPYEQYF.